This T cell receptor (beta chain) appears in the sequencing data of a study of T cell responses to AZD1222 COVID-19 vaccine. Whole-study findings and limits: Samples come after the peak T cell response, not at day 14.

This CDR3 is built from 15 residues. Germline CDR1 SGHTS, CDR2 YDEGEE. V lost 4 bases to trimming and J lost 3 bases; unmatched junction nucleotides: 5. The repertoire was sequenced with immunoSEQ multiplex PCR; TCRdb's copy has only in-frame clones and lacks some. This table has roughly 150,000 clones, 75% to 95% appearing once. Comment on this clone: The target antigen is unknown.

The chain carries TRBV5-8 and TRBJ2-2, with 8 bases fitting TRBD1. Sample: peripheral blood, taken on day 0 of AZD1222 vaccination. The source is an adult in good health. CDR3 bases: TGTGCCAGCAGCGCGGACAGGGCCTACACCGGGGAGCTGTTTTTT. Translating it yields CASSADRAYTGELFF. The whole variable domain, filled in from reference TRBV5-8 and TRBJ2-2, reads EAGVTQSPTHLIKTRGQQATLRCSPISGHTSVYWYQQALGLGLQFLLWYDEGEERNRGNFPPRFSGRQFPNYSSELNVNALELEDSALYLCASSADRAYTGELFFGEGSRLTVL.